This TCR beta chain was recorded in a study of T cell responses to AZD1222 COVID-19 vaccine. General study results and limits: Sampling that yielded the repertoires occurred only after the peak T cell response. Rises in breadth and depth of Spike-specific TCRs came after two AZD1222 doses. Targets within unmutated variant regions were reportedly found for nearly half of spike-specific TCRs. Possibly, clonal diversity was underestimated; donors were largely white British and included more females.

The germline V and J ends were trimmed by 1 base and 6 bases, with 10 bases remaining between them. Germline CDR1 and CDR2: SGHDN and FVKESK. CDR3 size: 14 residues. A word on this clone: What it binds is unknown.

Assay used: immunoSEQ multiplex PCR; TCRdb lists only in-frame clones, some missing. The data hold around 140,000 clones, with around 84% observed a single time. This receptor was obtained from an adult who received the AZD1222 COVID-19 vaccine. This rearrangement joins TRBV14 to TRBJ1-5, with a weak D call TRBD1 (5 bases). Sequencing used peripheral blood, obtained 28 days after the second AZD1222 dose. CDR3 loop: CASSQGAGGQPQHF. The CDR3 nucleotides read TGTGCCAGCAGCCAAGGGGCTGGGGGTCAGCCCCAGCATTTT. Complete variable domain (other parts from reference TRBV14 and TRBJ1-5): EAGVTQFPSHSVIEKGQTVTLRCDPISGHDNLYWYRRVMGKEIKFLLHFVKESKQDESGMPNNRFLAERTGGTYSTLKVQPAELEDSGVYFCASSQGAGGQPQHFGDGTRLSIL.